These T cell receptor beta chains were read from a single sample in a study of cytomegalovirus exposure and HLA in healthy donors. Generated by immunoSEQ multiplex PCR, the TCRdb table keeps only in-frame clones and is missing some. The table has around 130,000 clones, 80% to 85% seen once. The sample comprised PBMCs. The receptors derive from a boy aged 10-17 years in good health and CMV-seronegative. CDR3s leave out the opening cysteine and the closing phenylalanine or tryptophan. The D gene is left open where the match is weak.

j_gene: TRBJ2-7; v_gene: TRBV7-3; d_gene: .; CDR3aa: ASSRGGGSGGDEQY
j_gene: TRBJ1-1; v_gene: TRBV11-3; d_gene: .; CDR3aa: ASSPENREEAF
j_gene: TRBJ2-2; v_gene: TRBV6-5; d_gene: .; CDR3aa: ASSTPGVGAGELF
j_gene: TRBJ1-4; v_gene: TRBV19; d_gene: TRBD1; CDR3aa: ASSIGTVTNEKLF
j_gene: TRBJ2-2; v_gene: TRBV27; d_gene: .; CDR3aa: ASSLGGKAGELF
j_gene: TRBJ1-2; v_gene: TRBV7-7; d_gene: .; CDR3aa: ASSLEEDGYT
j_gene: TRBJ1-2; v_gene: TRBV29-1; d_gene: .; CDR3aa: SVEVAGLNYGYT
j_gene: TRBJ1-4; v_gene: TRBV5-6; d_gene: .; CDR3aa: ASSLTGKDNEKLF
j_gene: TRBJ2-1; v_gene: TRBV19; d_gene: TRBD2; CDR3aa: ASSIPGLAGDEQF
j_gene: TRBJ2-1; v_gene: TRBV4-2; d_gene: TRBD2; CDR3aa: ASSQVRASGLSSYNEQF
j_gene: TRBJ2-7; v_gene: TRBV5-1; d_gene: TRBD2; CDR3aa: ASSLGGRADEQY
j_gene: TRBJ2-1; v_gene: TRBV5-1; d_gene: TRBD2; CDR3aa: ASSEGLESEQF
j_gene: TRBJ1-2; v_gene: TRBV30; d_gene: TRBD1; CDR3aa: AWSRRGGILGYT
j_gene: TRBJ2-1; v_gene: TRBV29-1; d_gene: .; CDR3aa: SVGTPEGSYNEQF
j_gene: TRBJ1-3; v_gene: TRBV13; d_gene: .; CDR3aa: ASSRVSRGRSGNTIY
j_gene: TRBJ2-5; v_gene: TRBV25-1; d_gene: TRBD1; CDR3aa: ASSQTGGSWETQY
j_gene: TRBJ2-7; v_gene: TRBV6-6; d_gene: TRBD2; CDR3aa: ASSYPGLAGSYEQY
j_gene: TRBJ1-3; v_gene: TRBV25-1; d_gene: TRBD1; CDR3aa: ASAPGGGNTIY
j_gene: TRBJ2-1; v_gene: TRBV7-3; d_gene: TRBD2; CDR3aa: ASSTPGTSGRLNEQF
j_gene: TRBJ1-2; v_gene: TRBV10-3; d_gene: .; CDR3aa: AISGSRGDYGYT
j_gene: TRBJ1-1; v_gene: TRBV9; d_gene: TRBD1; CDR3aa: ASSVGQGPNTEAF
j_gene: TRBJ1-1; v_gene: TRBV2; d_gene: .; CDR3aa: ASSELRGGNTEAF
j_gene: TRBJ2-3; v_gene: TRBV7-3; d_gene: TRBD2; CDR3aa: ASSLRGLATDTQY
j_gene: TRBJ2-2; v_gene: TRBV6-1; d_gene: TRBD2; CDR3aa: ASSVGLAGGDTGELF
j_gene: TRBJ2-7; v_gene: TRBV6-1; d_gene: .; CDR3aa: ASSAGLLGQY
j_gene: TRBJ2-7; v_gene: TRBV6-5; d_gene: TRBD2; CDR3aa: ASSGYSGTPEQY
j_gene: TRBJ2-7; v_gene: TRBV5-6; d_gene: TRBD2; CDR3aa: ASSLAASGSSQQY
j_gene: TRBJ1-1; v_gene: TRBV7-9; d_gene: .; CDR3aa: ASSFPGGTEAF
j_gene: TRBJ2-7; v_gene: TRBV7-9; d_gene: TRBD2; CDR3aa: ASSLVGRTYEQY
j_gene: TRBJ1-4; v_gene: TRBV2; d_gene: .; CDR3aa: ASRGVKGRTNEKLF
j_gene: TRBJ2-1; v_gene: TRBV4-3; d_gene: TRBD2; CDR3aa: ASSQDGGLAGQWGNEQF
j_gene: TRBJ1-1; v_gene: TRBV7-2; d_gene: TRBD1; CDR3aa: ASSSLTGGAEAF
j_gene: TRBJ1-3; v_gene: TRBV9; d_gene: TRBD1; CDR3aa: ASSVAGGTSGNTIY
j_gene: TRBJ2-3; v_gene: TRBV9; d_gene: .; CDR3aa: ASSVGASTDTQY
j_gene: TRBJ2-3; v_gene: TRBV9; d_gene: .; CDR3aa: ASSSPQPTDTQY
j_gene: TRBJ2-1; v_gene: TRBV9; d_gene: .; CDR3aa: ASSVGLEPYNEQF
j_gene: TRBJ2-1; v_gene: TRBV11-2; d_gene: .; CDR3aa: ASSSFSYNEQF
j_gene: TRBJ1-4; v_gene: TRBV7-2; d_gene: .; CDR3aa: ASSQGSGRGGEKLF
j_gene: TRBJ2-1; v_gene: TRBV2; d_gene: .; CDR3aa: ASRILGGSYNEQF
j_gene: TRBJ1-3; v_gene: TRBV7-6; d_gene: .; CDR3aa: ASGPDPGQDSGNTIY
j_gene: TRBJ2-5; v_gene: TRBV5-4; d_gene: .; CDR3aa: ASSSRVGGETQY
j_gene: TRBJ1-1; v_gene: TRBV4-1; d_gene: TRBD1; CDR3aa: ASSPGQGAMNTEAF
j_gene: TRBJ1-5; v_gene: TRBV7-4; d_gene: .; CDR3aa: ASSPTRRAQH
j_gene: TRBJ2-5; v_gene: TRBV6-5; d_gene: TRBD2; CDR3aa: ASSGRGVSGETQY
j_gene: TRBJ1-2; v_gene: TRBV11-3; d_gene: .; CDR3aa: ASSLAQGYGYT
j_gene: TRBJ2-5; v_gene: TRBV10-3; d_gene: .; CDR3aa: AIGRQETQY
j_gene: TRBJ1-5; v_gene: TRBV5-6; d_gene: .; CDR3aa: ASSRGLVNQPQH
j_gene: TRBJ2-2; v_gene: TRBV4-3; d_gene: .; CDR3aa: ASSQGTGSGELF